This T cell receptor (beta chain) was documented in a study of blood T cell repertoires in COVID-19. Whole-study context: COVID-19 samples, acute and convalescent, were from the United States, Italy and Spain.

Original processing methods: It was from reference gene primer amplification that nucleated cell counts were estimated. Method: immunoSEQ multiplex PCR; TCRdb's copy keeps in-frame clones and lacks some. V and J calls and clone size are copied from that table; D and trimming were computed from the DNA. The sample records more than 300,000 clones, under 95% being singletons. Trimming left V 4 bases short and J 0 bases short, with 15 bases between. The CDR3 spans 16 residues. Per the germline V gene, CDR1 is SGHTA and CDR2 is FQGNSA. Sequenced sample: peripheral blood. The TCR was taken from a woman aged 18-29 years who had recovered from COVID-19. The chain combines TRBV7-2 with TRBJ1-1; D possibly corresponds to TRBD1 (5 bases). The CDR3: CASSSGTGLMNTEAFF. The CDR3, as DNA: TGTGCCAGCAGCTCAGGGACGGGACTTATGAACACTGAAGCTTTCTTT.